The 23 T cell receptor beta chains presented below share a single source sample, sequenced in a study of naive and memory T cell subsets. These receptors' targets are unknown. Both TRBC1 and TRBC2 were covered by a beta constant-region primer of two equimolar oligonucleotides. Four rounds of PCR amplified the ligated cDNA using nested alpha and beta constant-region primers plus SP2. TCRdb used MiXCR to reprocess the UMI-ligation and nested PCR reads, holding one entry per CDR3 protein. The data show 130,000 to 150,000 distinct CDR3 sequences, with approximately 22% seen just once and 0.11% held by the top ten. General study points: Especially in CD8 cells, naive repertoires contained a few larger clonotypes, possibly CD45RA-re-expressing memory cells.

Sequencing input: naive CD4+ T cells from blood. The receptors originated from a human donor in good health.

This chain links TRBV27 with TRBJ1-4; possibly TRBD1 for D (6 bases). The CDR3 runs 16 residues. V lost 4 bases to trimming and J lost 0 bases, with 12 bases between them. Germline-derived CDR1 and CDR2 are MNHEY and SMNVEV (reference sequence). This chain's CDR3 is CASSSYRVTTNEKLFF. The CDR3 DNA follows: TGTGCCAGCAGTTCCTACAGGGTTACAACTAATGAAAAACTGTTTTTT.

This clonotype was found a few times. The CDR3 bases are TGTGCCTGGAGTGTACGGCTAGCGGGGACCTCTGGGGCCAACGTCCTGACTTTC. Its translation: CAWSVRLAGTSGANVLTF. The chain combines TRBV30 with TRBJ2-6; TRBD2 matches 9 bases. This CDR3 region has 18 residues. Germline CDR1 reads GTSNPN; CDR2 reads SVGIG (reference sequence). V dropped 0 bases and J dropped 0; count of bases not matched to a gene: 6. Looking up the rest from reference TRBV30 and TRBJ2-6 gives the full variable domain: SQTIHQWPATLVQPVGSPLSLECTVEGTSNPNLYWYRQAAGRGLQLLFYSVGIGQISSEVPQNLSASRPQDRQFILSSKKLLLSDSGFYLCAWSVRLAGTSGANVLTFGAGSRLTVL.

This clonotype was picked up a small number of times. The CDR3 loop is CASSQGDRPSSGNTIYF. In DNA, the CDR3 is TGTGCCAGCAGCCAGGGAGACAGGCCGAGCTCTGGAAACACCATATATTTT. This chain connects TRBV4-2 to TRBJ1-3; possible D gene TRBD1, 6 bases. The CDR3 has 17 amino acids. The ends were cut back, 3 bases at V and 0 bases at J, with 15 bases in the middle. The germline gives CDR1 LGHNA, CDR2 YNFKEQ.

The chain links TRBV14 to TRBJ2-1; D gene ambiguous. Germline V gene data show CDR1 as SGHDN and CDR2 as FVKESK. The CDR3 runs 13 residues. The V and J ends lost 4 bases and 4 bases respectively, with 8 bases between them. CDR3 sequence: CASSPGPYNEQFF. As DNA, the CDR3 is TGTGCCAGCAGCCCTGGACCGTACAATGAGCAGTTCTTC. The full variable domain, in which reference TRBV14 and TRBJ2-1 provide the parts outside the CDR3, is EAGVTQFPSHSVIEKGQTVTLRCDPISGHDNLYWYRRVMGKEIKFLLHFVKESKQDESGMPNNRFLAERTGGTYSTLKVQPAELEDSGVYFCASSPGPYNEQFFGPGTRLTVL.

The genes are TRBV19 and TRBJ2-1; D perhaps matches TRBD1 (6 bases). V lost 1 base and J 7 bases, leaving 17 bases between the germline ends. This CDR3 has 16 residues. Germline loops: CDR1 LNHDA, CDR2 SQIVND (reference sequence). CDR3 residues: CASSIVRQAISNEQFF. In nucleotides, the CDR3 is TGTGCCAGTAGTATAGTTAGACAGGCTATTAGTAATGAGCAGTTCTTC.

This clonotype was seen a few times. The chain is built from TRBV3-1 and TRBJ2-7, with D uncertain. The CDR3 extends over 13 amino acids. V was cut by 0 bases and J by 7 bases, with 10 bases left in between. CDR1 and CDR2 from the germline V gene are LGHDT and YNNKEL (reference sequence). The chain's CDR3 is CASSQDLGREQYF. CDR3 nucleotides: TGTGCCAGCAGCCAAGATCTAGGGCGGGAGCAGTACTTC.

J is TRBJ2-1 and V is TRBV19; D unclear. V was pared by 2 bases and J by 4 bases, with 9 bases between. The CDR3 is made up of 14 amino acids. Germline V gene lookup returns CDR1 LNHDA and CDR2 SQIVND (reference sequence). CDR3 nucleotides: TGTGCCAGTAGTATACGGAGCCCGTACAATGAGCAGTTCTTC. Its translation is CASSIRSPYNEQFF.

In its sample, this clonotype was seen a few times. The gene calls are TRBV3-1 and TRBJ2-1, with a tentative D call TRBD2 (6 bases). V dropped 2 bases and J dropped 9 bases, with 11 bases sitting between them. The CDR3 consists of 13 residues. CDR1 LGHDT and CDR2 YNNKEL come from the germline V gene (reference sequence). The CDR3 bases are TGTGCCAGCAGCCAAACTTCAGCGGGTGAGCAGTTCTTC. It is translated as CASSQTSAGEQFF.

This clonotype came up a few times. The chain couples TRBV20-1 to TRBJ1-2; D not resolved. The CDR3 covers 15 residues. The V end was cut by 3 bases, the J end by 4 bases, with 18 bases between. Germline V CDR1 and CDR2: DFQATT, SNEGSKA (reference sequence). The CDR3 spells CSASPISREAYGYTF. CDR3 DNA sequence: TGCAGTGCTAGCCCCATTTCTCGGGAAGCCTATGGCTACACCTTC.

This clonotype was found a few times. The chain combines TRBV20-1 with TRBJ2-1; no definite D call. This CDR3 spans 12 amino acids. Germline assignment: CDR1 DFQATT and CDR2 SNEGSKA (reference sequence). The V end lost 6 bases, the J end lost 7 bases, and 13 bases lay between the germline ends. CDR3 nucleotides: TGCAGTGCCGAGCCTAGGGTGAATGAGCAGTTCTTC. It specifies CSAEPRVNEQFF.

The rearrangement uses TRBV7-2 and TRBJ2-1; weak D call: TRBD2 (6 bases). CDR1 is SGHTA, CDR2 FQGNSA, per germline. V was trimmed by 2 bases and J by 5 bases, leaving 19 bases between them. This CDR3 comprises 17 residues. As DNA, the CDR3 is TGTGCCAGCAGCTTAATGACCAATGGCGGGATTAACAATGAGCAGTTCTTC. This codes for CASSLMTNGGINNEQFF.

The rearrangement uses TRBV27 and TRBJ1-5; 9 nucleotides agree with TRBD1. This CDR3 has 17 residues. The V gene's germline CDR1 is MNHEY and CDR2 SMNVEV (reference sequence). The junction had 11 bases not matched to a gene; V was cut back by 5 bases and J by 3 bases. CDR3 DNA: TGTGCCAGCAGTCCTACAGGGGGCGCGAAGTACAATCAGCCCCAGCATTTT. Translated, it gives CASSPTGGAKYNQPQHF.

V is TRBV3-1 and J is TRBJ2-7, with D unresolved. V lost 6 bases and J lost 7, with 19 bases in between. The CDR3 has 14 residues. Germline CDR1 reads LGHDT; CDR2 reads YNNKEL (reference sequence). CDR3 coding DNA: TGTGCCAGCAGGTTCTCCCGGGCGATTGGTGAGCAGTACTTC. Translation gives CASRFSRAIGEQYF.

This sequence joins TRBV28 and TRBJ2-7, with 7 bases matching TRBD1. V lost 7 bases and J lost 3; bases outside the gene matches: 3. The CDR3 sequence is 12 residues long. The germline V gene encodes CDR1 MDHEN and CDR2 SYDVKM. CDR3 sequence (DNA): TGTGCCAGCACTGGACAGGTCTACGAGCAGTACTTC. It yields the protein CASTGQVYEQYF.

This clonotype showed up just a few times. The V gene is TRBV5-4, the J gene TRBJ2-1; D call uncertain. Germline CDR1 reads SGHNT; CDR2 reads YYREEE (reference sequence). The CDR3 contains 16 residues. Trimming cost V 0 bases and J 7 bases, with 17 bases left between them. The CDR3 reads CASSLGARGVLNEQFF. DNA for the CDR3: TGTGCCAGCAGCTTGGGCGCTCGTGGGGTTTTGAATGAGCAGTTCTTC.

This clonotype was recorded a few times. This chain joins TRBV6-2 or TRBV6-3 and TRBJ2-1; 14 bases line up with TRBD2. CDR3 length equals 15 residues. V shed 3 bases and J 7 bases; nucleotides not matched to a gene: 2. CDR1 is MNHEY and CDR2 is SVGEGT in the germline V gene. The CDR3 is CASSYGLAGGNEQFF. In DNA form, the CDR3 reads TGTGCCAGCAGTTATGGACTAGCGGGAGGAAATGAGCAGTTCTTC.

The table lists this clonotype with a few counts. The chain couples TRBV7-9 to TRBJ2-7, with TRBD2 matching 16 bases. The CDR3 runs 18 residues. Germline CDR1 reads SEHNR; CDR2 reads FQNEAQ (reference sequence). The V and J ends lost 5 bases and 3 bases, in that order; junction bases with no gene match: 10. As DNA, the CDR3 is TGTGCCAGCAGCGGGGGGACTAGCGGGAGGGCTCAAAGCTACGAGCAGTACTTC. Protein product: CASSGGTSGRAQSYEQYF.

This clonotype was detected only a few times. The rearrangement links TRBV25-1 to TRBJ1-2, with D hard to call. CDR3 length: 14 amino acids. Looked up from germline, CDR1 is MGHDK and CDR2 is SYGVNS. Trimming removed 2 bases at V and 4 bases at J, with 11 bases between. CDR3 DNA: TGTGCCAGCAGTGAACCATCGGCGGTCTATGGCTACACCTTC. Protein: CASSEPSAVYGYTF.

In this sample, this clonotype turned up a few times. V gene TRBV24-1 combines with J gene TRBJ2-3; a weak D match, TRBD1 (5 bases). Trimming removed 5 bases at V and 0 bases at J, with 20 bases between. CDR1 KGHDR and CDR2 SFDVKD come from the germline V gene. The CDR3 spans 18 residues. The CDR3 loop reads CATSGNSQGLVSTDTQYF. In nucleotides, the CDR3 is TGTGCCACCAGTGGTAATTCCCAGGGTCTTGTTAGCACAGATACGCAGTATTTT.

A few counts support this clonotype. The CDR3 sequence: CSAPPTQREQFF. DNA for the CDR3: TGCAGTGCTCCCCCGACCCAGAGGGAGCAGTTCTTC. The chain links TRBV20-1 to TRBJ2-1; D call uncertain. Germline loops: CDR1 DFQATT, CDR2 SNEGSKA (reference sequence). V was cut by 5 bases and J by 10 bases, with 15 bases left in between. The CDR3 runs 12 residues.

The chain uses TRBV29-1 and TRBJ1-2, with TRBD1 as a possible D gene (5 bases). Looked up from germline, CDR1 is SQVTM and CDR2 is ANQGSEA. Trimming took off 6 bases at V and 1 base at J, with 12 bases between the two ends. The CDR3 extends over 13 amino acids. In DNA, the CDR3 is TGCAGCGTCCGGACACTATTTAACTATGGCTACACCTTC. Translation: CSVRTLFNYGYTF. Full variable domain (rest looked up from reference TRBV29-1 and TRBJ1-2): SAVISQKPSRDICQRGTSLTIQCQVDSQVTMMFWYRQQPGQSLTLIATANQGSEATYESGFVIDKFPISRPNLTFSTLTVSNMSPEDSSIYLCSVRTLFNYGYTFGSGTRLTVV.

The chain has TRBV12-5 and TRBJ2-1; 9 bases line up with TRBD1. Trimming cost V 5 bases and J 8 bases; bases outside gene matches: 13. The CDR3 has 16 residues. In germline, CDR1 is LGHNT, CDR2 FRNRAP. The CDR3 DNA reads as TGTGCTAGTGGTCCGGAGACAGGGGGGTTTACGCATGAGCAGTTCTTC. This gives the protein CASGPETGGFTHEQFF.

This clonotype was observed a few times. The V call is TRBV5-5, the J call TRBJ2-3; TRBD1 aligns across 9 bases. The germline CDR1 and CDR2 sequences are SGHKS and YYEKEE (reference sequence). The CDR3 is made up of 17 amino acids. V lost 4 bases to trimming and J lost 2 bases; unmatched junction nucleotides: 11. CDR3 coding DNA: TGTGCCAGCAGCCCCCGCGGACAGGGGTGGGCCACAGATACGCAGTATTTT. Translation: CASSPRGQGWATDTQYF.